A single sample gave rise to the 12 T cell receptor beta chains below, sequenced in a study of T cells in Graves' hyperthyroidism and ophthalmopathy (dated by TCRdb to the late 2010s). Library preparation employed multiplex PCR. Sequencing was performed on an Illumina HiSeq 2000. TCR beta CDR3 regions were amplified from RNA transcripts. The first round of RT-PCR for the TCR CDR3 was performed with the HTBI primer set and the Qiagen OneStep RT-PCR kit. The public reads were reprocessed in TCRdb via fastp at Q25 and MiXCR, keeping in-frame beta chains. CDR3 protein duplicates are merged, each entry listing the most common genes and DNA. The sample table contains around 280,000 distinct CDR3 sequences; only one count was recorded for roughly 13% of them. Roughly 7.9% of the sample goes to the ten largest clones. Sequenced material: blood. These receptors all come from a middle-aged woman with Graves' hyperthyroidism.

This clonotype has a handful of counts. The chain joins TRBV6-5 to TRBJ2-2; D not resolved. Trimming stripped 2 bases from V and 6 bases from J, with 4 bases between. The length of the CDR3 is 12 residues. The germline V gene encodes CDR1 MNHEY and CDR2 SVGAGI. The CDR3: CASSYRAGELFF. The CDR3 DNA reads TGTGCCAGCAGTTACCGAGCCGGGGAGCTGTTTTTT.

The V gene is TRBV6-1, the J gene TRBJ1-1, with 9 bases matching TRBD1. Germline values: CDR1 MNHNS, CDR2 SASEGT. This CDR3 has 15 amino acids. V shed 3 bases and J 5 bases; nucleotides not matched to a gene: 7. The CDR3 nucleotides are TGTGCCAGCAGTGATACCGGGACAGGGAGAACTGAAGCTTTCTTT. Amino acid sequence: CASSDTGTGRTEAFF.

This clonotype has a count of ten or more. CDR3 DNA: TGTGCCAGCAGTTTCTTGCGTTATGAGCAGTTCTTC. This sequence encodes CASSFLRYEQFF. J is TRBJ2-1 and V is TRBV28, with D unclear. Trimming took off 3 bases at V and 8 bases at J, with 8 bases between the two ends. This CDR3 comprises 12 residues. Germline assignment: CDR1 MDHEN and CDR2 SYDVKM.

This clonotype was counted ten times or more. The CDR3 sequence: CASSRTSGSGDTQYF. The CDR3 DNA follows: TGTGCCAGCAGTCGGACTAGCGGGAGCGGAGATACGCAGTATTTT. The J gene is TRBJ2-3, the V gene TRBV13; 13 nucleotides agree with TRBD2. J gave up 5 bases and V 6 bases, and 5 bases lay outside the gene matches. CDR3 length: 15 amino acids. The germline CDR1 and CDR2 sequences are PRHDT and FYEKMQ (reference sequence).

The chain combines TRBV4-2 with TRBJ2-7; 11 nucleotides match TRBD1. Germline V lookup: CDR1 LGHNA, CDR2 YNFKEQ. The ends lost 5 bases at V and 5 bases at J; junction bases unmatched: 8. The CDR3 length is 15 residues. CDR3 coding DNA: TGTGCCAGCAGCTCAGCTCGGACAGGGGGCGACGAGCAGTACTTC. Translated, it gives CASSSARTGGDEQYF.

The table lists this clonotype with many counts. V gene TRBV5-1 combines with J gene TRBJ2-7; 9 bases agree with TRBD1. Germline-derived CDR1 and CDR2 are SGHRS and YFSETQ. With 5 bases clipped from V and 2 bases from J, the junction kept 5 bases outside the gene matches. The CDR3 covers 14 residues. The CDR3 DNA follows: TGCGCCAGCAGTGGTGGACAGGGGCCCTACGAGCAGTACTTC. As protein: CASSGGQGPYEQYF.

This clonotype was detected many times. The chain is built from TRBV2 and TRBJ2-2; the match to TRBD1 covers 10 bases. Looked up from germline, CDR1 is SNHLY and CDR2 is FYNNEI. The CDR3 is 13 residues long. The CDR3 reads CGGDRGSTGELFF. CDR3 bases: TGTGGAGGGGACAGGGGAAGCACCGGGGAGCTGTTTTTT. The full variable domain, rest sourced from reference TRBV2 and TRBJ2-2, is EPEVTQTPSHQVTQMGQEVILRCVPISNHLYFYWYRQILGQKVEFLVSFYNNEISEKSEIFDDQFSVERPDGSNFTLKIRSTKLEDSAMYFCGGDRGSTGELFFGEGSRLTVL.

CDR3 loop: CASSHGTSGIAYEQYF. CDR3 in DNA: TGTGCCAGCAGCCACGGGACTAGCGGTATTGCCTACGAGCAGTACTTC. V and J are TRBV3-1 and TRBJ2-7; 11 bases are shared with TRBD2. Germline values: CDR1 LGHDT, CDR2 YNNKEL (reference sequence). The CDR3 contains 16 residues. The V and J ends lost 3 bases and 2 bases, in that order; junction bases with no gene match: 6.

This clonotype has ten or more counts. CDR3 residues: CASSRRVLAVGGETQYF. The CDR3 DNA sequence: TGTGCCAGCAGCCGTAGGGTCCTAGCGGTAGGGGGAGAGACCCAGTACTTC. V is TRBV11-3 and J is TRBJ2-5; D may be TRBD2 (7 bases). The germline gives CDR1 SGHNT, CDR2 YENEEA. Between the trimmed V and J ends, which lost 5 bases and 4 bases, there was a span of 23 bases. This CDR3 has 17 residues.

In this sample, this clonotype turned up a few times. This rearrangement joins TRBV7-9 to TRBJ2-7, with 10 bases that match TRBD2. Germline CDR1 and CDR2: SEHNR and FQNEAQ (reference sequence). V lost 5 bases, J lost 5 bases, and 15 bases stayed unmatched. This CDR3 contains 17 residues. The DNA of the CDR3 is TGTGCCAGCAGCCCCCGGCTAGCGGGAGCCAGAAAAAACGAGCAGTACTTC. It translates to CASSPRLAGARKNEQYF.

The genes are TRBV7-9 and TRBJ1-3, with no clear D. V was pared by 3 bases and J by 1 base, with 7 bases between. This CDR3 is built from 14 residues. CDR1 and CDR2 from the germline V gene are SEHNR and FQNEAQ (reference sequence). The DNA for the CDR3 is TGTGCCAGCAGCTTCGAGATTTCTGGAAACACCATATATTTT. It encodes CASSFEISGNTIYF.

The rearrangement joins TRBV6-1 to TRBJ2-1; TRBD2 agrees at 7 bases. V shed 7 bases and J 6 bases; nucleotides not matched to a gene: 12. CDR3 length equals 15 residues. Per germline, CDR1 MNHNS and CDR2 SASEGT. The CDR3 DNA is TGTGCCAGCAACCCTAGCGGTTTCCGGAGCAATGAGCAGTTCTTC. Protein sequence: CASNPSGFRSNEQFF.